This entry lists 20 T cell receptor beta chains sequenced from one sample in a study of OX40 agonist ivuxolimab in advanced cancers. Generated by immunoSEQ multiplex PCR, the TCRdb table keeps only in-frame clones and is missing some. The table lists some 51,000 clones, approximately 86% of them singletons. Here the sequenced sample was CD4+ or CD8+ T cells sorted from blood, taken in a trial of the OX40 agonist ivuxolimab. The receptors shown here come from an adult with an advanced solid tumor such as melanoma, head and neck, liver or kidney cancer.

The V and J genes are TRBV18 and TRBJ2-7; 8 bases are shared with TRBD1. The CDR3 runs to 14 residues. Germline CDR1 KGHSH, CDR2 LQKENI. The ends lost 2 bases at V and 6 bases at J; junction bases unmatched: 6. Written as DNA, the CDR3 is TGTGCCAGCTCACCATACGGACAGGGTGGCGAGCAGTACTTC. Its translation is CASSPYGQGGEQYF.

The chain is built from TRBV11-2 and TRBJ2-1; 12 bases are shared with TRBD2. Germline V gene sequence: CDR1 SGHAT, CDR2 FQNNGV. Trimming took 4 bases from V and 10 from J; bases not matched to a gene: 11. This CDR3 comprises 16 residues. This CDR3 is CASSSRLAGGGDEQFF. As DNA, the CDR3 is TGTGCCAGCAGCTCCCGGCTAGCGGGAGGGGGAGACGAGCAGTTCTTC.

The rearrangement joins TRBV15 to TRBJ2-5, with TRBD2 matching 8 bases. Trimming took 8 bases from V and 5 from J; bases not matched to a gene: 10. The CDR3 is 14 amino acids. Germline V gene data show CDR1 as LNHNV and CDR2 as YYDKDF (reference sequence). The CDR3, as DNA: TGTGCCACCGGAACCCGGGGGGGGTCGGAGACCCAGTACTTC. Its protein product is CATGTRGGSETQYF.

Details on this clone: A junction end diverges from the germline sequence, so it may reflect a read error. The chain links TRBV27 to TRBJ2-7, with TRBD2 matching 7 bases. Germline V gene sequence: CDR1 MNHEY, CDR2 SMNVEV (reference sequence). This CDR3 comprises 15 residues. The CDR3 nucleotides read TGTGCCAGCAGTTCCCAAGGGACTACGCCCTACGAGCAGTGCTTC. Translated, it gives CASSSQGTTPYEQCF.

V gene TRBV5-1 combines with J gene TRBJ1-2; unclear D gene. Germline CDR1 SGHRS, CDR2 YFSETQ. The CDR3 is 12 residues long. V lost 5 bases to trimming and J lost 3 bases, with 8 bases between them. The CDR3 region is CASSGVDYGYTF. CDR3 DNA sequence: TGCGCCAGCAGTGGAGTTGACTATGGCTACACCTTC. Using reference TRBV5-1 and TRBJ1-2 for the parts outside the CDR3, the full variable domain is KAGVTQTPRYLIKTRGQQVTLSCSPISGHRSVSWYQQTPGQGLQFLFEYFSETQRNKGNFPGRFSGRQFSNSRSEMNVSTLELGDSALYLCASSGVDYGYTFGSGTRLTVV.

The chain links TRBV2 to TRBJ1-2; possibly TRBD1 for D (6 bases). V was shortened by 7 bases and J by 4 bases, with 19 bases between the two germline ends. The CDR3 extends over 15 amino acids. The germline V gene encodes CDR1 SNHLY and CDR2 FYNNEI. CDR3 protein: CASTMPDSPIYGYTF. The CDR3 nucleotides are TGTGCCAGCACCATGCCGGACAGCCCTATCTATGGCTACACCTTC.

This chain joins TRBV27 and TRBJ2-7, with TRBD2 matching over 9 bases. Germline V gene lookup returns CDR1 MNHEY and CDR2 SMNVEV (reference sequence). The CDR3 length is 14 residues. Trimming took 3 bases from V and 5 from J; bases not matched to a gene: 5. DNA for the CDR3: TGTGCCAGCAGTTTTGGGCGGGAGGGCAACGAGCAGTACTTC. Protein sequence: CASSFGREGNEQYF.

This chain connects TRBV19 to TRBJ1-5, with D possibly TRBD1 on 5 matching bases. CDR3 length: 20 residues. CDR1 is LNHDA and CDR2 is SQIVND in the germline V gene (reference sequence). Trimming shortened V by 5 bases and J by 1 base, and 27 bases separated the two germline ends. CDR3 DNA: TGTGCCAGTAGTTATACGAGATTAGCTGGGGGGTACCTAAGCAATCAGCCCCAGCATTTT. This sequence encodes CASSYTRLAGGYLSNQPQHF.

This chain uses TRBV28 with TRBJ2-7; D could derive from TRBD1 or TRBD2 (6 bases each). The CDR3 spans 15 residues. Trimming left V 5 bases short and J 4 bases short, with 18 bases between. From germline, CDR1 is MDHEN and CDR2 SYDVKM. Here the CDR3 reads CASSLHGGGTYEQYF. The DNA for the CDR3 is TGTGCCAGCAGTCTTCACGGGGGCGGGACGTACGAGCAGTACTTC.

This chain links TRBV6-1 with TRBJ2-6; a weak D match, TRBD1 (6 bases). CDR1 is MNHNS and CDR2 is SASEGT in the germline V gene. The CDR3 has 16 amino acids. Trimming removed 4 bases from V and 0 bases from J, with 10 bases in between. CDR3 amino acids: CASSVGQFSGANVLTF. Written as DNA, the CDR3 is TGTGCCAGCAGTGTCGGACAGTTCTCTGGGGCCAACGTCCTGACTTTC.

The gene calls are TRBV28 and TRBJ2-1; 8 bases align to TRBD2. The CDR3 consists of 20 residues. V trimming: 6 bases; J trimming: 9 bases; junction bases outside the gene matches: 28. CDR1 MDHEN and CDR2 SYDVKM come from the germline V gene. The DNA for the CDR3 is TGTGCCAGCAGCTTACGCCCCCTTTTGCGGCGACTAGCGTCCCCGGGTGAGCAGTTCTTC. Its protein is CASSLRPLLRRLASPGEQFF. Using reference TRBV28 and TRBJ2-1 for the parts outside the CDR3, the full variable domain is DVKVTQSSRYLVKRTGEKVFLECVQDMDHENMFWYRQDPGLGLRLIYFSYDVKMKEKGDIPEGYSVSREKKERFSLILESASTNQTSMYLCASSLRPLLRRLASPGEQFFGPGTRLTVL.

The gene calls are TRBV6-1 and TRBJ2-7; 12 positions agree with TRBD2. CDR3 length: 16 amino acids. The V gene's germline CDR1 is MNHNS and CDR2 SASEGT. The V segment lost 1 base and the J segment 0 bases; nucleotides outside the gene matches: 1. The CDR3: CASSEGLAGVSYEQYF. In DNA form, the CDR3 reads TGTGCCAGCAGTGAAGGACTAGCGGGAGTCTCCTACGAGCAGTACTTC.

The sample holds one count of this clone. Written as DNA, the CDR3 is TGTGCCAGCAGCTTAGGGATTAACACTGAAGCTTTCTTT. Amino acids: CASSLGINTEAFF. The rearrangement links TRBV7-9 to TRBJ1-1; D not resolved. CDR3 size: 13 residues. Germline assignment: CDR1 SEHNR and CDR2 FQNEAQ (reference sequence). The V gene lost 1 base and the J gene lost 2 bases, with 5 bases spanning the gap.

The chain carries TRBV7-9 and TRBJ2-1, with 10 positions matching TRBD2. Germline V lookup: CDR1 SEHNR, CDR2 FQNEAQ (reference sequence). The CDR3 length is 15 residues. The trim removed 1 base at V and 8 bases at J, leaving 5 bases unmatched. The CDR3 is CASSLVRLAGDEQFF. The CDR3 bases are TGTGCCAGCAGCTTAGTTCGGCTAGCGGGAGATGAGCAGTTCTTC.

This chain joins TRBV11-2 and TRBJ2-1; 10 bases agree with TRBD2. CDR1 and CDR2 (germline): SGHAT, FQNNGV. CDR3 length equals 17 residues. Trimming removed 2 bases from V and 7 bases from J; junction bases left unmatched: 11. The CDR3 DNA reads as TGTGCCAGCAGCTTAAGGGTCCCTAGCGGGGGAGAAAATGAGCAGTTCTTC. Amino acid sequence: CASSLRVPSGGENEQFF. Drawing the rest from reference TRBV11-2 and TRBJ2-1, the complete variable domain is EAGVAQSPRYKIIEKRQSVAFWCNPISGHATLYWYQQILGQGPKLLIQFQNNGVVDDSQLPKDRFSAERLKGVDSTLKIQPAKLEDSAVYLCASSLRVPSGGENEQFFGPGTRLTVL.

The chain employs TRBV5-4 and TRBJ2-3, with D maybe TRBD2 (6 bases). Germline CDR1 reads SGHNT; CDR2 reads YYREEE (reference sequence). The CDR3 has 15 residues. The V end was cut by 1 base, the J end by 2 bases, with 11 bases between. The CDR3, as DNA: TGTGCCAGCAGCTTGCGGACTACACTCACAGATACGCAGTATTTT. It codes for CASSLRTTLTDTQYF.

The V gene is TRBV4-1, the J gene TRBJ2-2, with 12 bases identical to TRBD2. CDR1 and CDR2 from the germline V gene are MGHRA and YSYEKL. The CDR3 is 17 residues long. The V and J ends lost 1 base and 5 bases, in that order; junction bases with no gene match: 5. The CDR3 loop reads CASSQGLLAGGTGELFF. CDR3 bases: TGCGCCAGCAGCCAAGGTTTACTAGCGGGAGGAACCGGGGAGCTGTTTTTT.

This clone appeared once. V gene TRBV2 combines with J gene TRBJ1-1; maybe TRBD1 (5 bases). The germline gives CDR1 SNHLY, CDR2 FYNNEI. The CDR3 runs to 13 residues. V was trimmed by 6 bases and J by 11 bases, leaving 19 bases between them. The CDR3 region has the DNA TGTGCCAGCAGCCCGTTGGGGGAGGGTCGGGCTTTCTTT. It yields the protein CASSPLGEGRAFF.

CDR3 residues: CASSSQGYEQYF. The CDR3 bases are TGTGCCAGCAGCTCCCAAGGCTACGAGCAGTACTTC. The V gene is TRBV7-3, the J gene TRBJ2-7; no clear D. V was trimmed by 4 bases and J by 3 bases, leaving 7 bases between them. The germline CDR1 and CDR2 sequences are SGHTA and FQGTGA. The CDR3 contains 12 residues.

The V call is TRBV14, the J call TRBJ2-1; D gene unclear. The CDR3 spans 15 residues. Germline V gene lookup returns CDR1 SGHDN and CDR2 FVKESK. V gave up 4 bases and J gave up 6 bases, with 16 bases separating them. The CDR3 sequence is CASSREPTWGNEQFF. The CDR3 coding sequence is TGTGCCAGCAGCCGAGAGCCAACCTGGGGCAATGAGCAGTTCTTC.